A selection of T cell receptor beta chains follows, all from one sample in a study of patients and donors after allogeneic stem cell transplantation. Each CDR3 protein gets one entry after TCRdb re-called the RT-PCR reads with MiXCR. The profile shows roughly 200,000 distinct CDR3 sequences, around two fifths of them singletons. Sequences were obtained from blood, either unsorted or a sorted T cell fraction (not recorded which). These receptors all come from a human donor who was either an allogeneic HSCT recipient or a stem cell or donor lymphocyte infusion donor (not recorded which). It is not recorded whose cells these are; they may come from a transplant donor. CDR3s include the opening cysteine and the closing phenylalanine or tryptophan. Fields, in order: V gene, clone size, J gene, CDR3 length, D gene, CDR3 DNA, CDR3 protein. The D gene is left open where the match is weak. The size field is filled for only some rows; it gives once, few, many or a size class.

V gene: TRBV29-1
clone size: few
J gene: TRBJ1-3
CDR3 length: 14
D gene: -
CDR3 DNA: TGCAGCGTGGCCGGGACCGCCGCTGGAAACACCATATATTTT
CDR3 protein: CSVAGTAAGNTIYF

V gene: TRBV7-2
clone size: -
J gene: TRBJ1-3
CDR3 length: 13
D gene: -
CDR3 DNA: TGTGCCAGCAGCTTAGAAGCCGGAAACACCATATATTTT
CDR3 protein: CASSLEAGNTIYF

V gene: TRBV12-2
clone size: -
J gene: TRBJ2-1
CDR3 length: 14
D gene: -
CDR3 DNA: TGTGCAAGTCCCGGACTAGCGGGACTCTCGGAGCAGTTCTTC
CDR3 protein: CASPGLAGLSEQFF

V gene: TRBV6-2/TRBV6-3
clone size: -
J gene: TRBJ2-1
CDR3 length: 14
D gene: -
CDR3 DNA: TGTGCCAGCAGTTCCCCGGGACTCTACAATGAGCAGTTCTTC
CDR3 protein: CASSSPGLYNEQFF

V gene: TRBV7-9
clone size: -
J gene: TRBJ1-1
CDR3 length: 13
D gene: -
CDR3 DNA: TGTGCCAGCAGCTTAGACTTTAACACTGAAGCTTTCTTT
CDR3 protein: CASSLDFNTEAFF

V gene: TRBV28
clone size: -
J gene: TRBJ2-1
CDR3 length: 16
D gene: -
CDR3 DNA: TGTGCCAGCAGGGCGGCTGGGGTGGGCATTTACAATGAGCAGTTCTTC
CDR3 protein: CASRAAGVGIYNEQFF

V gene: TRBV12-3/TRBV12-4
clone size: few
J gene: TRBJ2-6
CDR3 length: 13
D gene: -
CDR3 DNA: TGTGCCAGCAAAGTCTCTGGGGCCAACGTCCTGACTTTC
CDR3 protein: CASKVSGANVLTF

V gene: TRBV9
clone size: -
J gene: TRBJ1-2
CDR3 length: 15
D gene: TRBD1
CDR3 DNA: TGTGCCAGCAGCTCACGACAGGGACCCAACTATGGCTACACCTTC
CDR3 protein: CASSSRQGPNYGYTF

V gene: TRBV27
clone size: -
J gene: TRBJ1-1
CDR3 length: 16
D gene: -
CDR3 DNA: TGTGCCAGCAGTTTATTTGCAGCCAAGTTGAACACTGAAGCTTTCTTT
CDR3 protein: CASSLFAAKLNTEAFF

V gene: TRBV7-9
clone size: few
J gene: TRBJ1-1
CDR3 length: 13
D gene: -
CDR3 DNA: TGTGCCAGCAGCATCAGTGGAAGCACTGAAGCTTTCTTT
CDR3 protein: CASSISGSTEAFF

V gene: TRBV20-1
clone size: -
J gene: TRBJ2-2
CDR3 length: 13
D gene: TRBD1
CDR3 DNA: TGCAGTGTAACAGGGGTGAACACCGGGGAGCTGTTTTTT
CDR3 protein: CSVTGVNTGELFF

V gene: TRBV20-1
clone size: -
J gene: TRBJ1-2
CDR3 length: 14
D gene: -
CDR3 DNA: TGCAGTGCTAGAGATTTTTTGGCCCCCTATGGCTACACCTTC
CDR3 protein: CSARDFLAPYGYTF

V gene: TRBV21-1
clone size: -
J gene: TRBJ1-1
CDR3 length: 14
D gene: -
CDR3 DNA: TGTGCCAGCAGCCCATACGGTGCCGACACTGAAGCTTTCTTT
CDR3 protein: CASSPYGADTEAFF

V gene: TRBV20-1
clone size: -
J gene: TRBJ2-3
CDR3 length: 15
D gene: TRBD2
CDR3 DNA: TGCAGTGCGGCTGACTGGGAGCGGGACACAGATACGCAGTATTTT
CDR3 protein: CSAADWERDTDTQYF

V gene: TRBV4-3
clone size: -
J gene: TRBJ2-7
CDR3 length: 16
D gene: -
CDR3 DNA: TGCGCCAGCAGCCAAGAATTCTCCCTGGACGCTCACGAGCAGTACTTC
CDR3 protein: CASSQEFSLDAHEQYF

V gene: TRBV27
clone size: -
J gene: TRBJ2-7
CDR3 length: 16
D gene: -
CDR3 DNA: TGTGCCAGCAGTTTATCTGACAGCCAACACACCTACGAGCAGTACTTC
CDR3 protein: CASSLSDSQHTYEQYF

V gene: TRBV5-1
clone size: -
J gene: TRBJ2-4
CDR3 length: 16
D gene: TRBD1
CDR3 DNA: TGCGCCAGCAGCCCCGGGACAGGGCTAGCCGAAAACATTCAGTACTTC
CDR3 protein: CASSPGTGLAENIQYF

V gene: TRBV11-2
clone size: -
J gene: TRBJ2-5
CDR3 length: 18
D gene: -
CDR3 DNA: TGTGCCAGCAGCTTAGATCCGTTTAGATATAATCCCCAAGAGACCCAGTACTTC
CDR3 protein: CASSLDPFRYNPQETQYF

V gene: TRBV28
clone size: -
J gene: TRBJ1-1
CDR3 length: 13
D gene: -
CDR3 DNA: TGTGCCAGCAGTTTCCTGGTGAACACTGAAGCTTTCTTT
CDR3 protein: CASSFLVNTEAFF

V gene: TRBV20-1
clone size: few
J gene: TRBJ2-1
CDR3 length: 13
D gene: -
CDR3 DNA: TGCAGTGTTCCGCGGCAGGCCCTCAATGAGCAGTTCTTC
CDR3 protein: CSVPRQALNEQFF

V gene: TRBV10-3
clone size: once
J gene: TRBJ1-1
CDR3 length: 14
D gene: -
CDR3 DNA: TGTGCCGCCATCAGTGCGGCGGTGAACACTGAAGCTTTCTTT
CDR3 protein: CAAISAAVNTEAFF

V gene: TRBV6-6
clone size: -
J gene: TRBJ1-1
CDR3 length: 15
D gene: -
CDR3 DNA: TGTGCCAGCAGTCCCGTGGAGGGGCGCCGTTCGGAAGCTTTCTTT
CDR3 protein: CASSPVEGRRSEAFF

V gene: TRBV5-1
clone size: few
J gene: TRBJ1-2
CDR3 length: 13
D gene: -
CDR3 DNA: TGCGCCAGCAGCTTGGAATACCAGCATGGCTACACCTTC
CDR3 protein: CASSLEYQHGYTF

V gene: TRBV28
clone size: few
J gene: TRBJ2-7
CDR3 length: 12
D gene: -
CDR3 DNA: TGTGCCAGCAGTCCCTGGAGTTACGAGCAGTACTTC
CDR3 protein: CASSPWSYEQYF

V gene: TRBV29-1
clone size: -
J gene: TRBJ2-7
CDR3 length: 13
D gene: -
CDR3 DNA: TGCAGCGTTGCTTCGGGGAAAACCTACGAGCAGTACTTC
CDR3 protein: CSVASGKTYEQYF